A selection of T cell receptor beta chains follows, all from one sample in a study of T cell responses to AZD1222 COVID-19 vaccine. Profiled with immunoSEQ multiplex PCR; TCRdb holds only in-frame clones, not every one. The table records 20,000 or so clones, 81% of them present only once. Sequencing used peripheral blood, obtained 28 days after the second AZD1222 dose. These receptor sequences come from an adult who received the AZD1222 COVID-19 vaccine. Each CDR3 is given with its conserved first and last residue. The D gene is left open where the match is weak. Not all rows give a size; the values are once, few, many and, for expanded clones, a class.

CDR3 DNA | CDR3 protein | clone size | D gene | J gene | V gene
TGTGCCACCAGTGCGGGGGGGGAGGGAAGTCAGCCCCAGCATTTT | CATSAGGEGSQPQHF | once | - | TRBJ1-5 | TRBV24-1
TGTGCCAGCAGTTACTGGGAAACCAACTCCTACGAGCAGTACTTC | CASSYWETNSYEQYF | - | - | TRBJ2-7 | TRBV6-5
TGCAGTGCTAGCATCGGGGAGCCCCAGCATTTT | CSASIGEPQHF | - | - | TRBJ1-5 | TRBV20-1
TGTGCCAGCTCACCGCAAACAGAGAGCAATGAGCAGTTCTTC | CASSPQTESNEQFF | - | - | TRBJ2-1 | TRBV18
TGTGCCAGCAGTTACTACAGGGGGCCCTACGAGCAGTACTTC | CASSYYRGPYEQYF | - | TRBD1 | TRBJ2-7 | TRBV6-6
TGCGCCAGCAGTCAAGGGACACAAAATCAGCCCCAGCATTTT | CASSQGTQNQPQHF | - | - | TRBJ1-5 | TRBV4-1
TGTGCCATCGGAATTCACCGGGAGACGTACACCGGGGAGCTGTTTTTT | CAIGIHRETYTGELFF | - | - | TRBJ2-2 | TRBV10-3
TGTGCCAGCAGCTTAGGTCTTACTCGGTATGAGCAGTTCTTC | CASSLGLTRYEQFF | - | - | TRBJ2-1 | TRBV7-2
TGCGCCAGCAGCCAAGCGGGACAGTACTCTGGAAACACCATATATTTT | CASSQAGQYSGNTIYF | - | TRBD1 | TRBJ1-3 | TRBV4-3
TGTGCCAGCACCGTGACAGCTAACTATGGCTACACCTTC | CASTVTANYGYTF | - | - | TRBJ1-2 | TRBV6-5
TGCGCCAGCAGCCAAGGAGGTGCGAATCAGCCCCAGCATTTT | CASSQGGANQPQHF | - | - | TRBJ1-5 | TRBV4-1
TGTGCCAGCAGCTTGAGTCAGGTGAACACTGAAGCTTTCTTT | CASSLSQVNTEAFF | - | - | TRBJ1-1 | TRBV11-3
TGTGCCAGCAGCTTAGAGCTGGGCTTCGTAGGGATGGGCACTGAAGCTTTCTTT | CASSLELGFVGMGTEAFF | - | - | TRBJ1-1 | TRBV7-2
TGTGCCAGCAGTTTAAGACGCGGAGATACGCAGTATTTT | CASSLRRGDTQYF | - | - | TRBJ2-3 | TRBV27
TGTGCCAGCAGCTTGTTTCAGGGGAACTATGGCTACACCTTC | CASSLFQGNYGYTF | few | - | TRBJ1-2 | TRBV5-8
TGTGCCAGCAGACCCGGGAGCCGAGGTGGCTACACCTTC | CASRPGSRGGYTF | medium-sized | - | TRBJ1-2 | TRBV3-1/TRBV3-2
TGTGCCAGCAGAACGACAGGGAGTAATGAAAAACTGTTTTTT | CASRTTGSNEKLFF | - | TRBD1 | TRBJ1-4 | TRBV6-5
TGTGCCTGGACCGATCTAGGGACCCGCACAGATACGCAGTATTTT | CAWTDLGTRTDTQYF | - | - | TRBJ2-3 | TRBV30
TGTGCCAGCAGTACTACAGGAGGGGGTGGTCAGCCCCAGCATTTT | CASSTTGGGGQPQHF | - | - | TRBJ1-5 | TRBV6-4
TGTGCCAGCAGCCAAGTTTGGGGAGCCTACAATGAGCAGTTCTTC | CASSQVWGAYNEQFF | - | - | TRBJ2-1 | TRBV3-1/TRBV3-2
TGCGCCAGCAGCGCCCCGGACAGGGATATTACTAACTATGGCTACACCTTC | CASSAPDRDITNYGYTF | once | TRBD1 | TRBJ1-2 | TRBV5-1
TGTGCCAGCAGCGCAAGGACAGTATATGGCTACACCTTC | CASSARTVYGYTF | once | - | TRBJ1-2 | TRBV3-1/TRBV3-2
TGTGCCAGCAGCTTCGACAGGGTCAGTGGCCCCCAGCATTTT | CASSFDRVSGPQHF | once | TRBD1 | TRBJ1-5 | TRBV6-5
TGTGCCAGCAGTGCCATGCTGGGTACAGGGACCCAGTACTTC | CASSAMLGTGTQYF | - | - | TRBJ2-5 | TRBV25-1
TGTGCCAGCAGCCTGACACAAGCGAACACTGAAGCTTTCTTT | CASSLTQANTEAFF | - | - | TRBJ1-1 | TRBV2
TGCGCCAGCAGCCCGCGCGACGGTCTATACAATGAGCAGTTCTTC | CASSPRDGLYNEQFF | - | - | TRBJ2-1 | TRBV4-3
TGTGCCAGCAGCTTTAGACTAGCCTCCAATGAGCAGTTCTTC | CASSFRLASNEQFF | - | TRBD2 | TRBJ2-1 | TRBV11-1
TGTGCCAGCAGTCCGATGACAGGGGCTAACTATGGCTACACCTTC | CASSPMTGANYGYTF | - | TRBD1 | TRBJ1-2 | TRBV3-1/TRBV3-2
TGTGCCAGCAGCTTACAATCAGGGACGGGTGAAGCTTTCTTT | CASSLQSGTGEAFF | - | - | TRBJ1-1 | TRBV9
TGCGCCAGCAGCCTTGGGCAGGGGGCCTTCAACTATGGCTACACCTTC | CASSLGQGAFNYGYTF | once | TRBD1 | TRBJ1-2 | TRBV4-3
TGTGCCAGCACCGTAACAGGGGTAGGCTATGGCTACACCTTC | CASTVTGVGYGYTF | few | TRBD1 | TRBJ1-2 | TRBV7-9
TGTGCCAGTAGTATTCTAGCGGGAGACTACGAGCAGTACTTC | CASSILAGDYEQYF | - | TRBD2 | TRBJ2-7 | TRBV19
TGCGCCAGCAGACACGGGACTAGCGATGGCTACGAGCAGTACTTC | CASRHGTSDGYEQYF | - | TRBD2 | TRBJ2-7 | TRBV5-1
TGCGCCAGCAGCCAAGAAGTCCCCGGTCGGGGAACGGTTTTTTCACCCCTCCACTTT | CASSQEVPGRGTVFSPLHF | - | - | TRBJ1-6 | TRBV4-3
TGTGCCAGCTCACCACCGGGACAGGGGATTTCAAATGAGCAGTTCTTC | CASSPPGQGISNEQFF | - | TRBD1 | TRBJ2-1 | TRBV18
TGCAGCGCATCCGGCACAGGGGCTTTCTATGGCTACACCTTC | CSASGTGAFYGYTF | - | TRBD1 | TRBJ1-2 | TRBV29-1
TGTGCCAGTACCTTGGGGGGGCAGATGAACACTGAAGCTTTCTTT | CASTLGGQMNTEAFF | - | - | TRBJ1-1 | TRBV19
TGCGCCAGCAGCCAAGGGACAGTAAGGAACACCGGGGAGCTGTTTTTT | CASSQGTVRNTGELFF | - | - | TRBJ2-2 | TRBV4-3
TGTGCCAGCAGCTTAGGGTATGGCGCTGAAGCTTTCTTT | CASSLGYGAEAFF | - | - | TRBJ1-1 | TRBV7-9
TGTGCCTCCACGACGGACAGGAGCCGCACTGAAGCTTTCTTT | CASTTDRSRTEAFF | once | TRBD1 | TRBJ1-1 | TRBV7-2
TGTGCCAGCAGCTTAGGGCTCAGCGAGAATCAGCCCCAGCATTTT | CASSLGLSENQPQHF | - | - | TRBJ1-5 | TRBV7-2
TGCGCCAGCAGTCCGACTAGCGGGAGTGTCGAGCAGTACTTC | CASSPTSGSVEQYF | - | TRBD2 | TRBJ2-7 | TRBV5-1
TGTGCCACCAGCAGAGATATTTCGATGACCGGGGAGCTGTTTTTT | CATSRDISMTGELFF | - | - | TRBJ2-2 | TRBV15
TGTGCCAGCAGCCGGCATGGGCTAGCGGGGCGCACAGATACGCAGTATTTT | CASSRHGLAGRTDTQYF | - | TRBD2 | TRBJ2-3 | TRBV5-4
TGTGCCAGTAGTTCCTGGACAGGTCGGATTGCCGGAAACACCATATATTTT | CASSSWTGRIAGNTIYF | - | TRBD1 | TRBJ1-3 | TRBV19
TGTGCCAGCAGCCCGGACACCAACTATGGCTACACCTTC | CASSPDTNYGYTF | - | - | TRBJ1-2 | TRBV5-5
TGTGCCAGCTCACTAGGAGCTCAGGGAAACACTGAAGCTTTCTTT | CASSLGAQGNTEAFF | - | - | TRBJ1-1 | TRBV18
TGTGCCAGCAGCCTGGGGTCATACAATGAGCAGTTCTTC | CASSLGSYNEQFF | - | - | TRBJ2-1 | TRBV7-6
TGCAGTGCTAGTAGGGGGGCGCCGTCTGAAGCTTTCTTT | CSASRGAPSEAFF | - | - | TRBJ1-1 | TRBV20-1
TGTGCCTTCCGGGACAGACGAACCGGAACCTTAGGAGGGTACACCTTC | CAFRDRRTGTLGGYTF | - | TRBD1 | TRBJ1-2 | TRBV30
TGTGCCAGCCGGACCCCTGGGAACACTGAAGCTTTCTTT | CASRTPGNTEAFF | - | - | TRBJ1-1 | TRBV2
TGTGCCAGCAGGGGGGAATTGGATTCACCCCTCCACTTT | CASRGELDSPLHF | - | - | TRBJ1-6 | TRBV12-3/TRBV12-4